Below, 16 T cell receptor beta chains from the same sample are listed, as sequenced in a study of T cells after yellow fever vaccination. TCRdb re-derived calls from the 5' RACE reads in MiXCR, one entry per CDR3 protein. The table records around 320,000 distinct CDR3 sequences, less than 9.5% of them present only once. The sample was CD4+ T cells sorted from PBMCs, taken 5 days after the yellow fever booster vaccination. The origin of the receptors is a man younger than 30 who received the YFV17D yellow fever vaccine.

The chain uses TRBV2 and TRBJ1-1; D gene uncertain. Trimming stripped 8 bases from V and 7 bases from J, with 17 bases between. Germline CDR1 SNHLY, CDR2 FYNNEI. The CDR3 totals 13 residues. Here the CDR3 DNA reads TGTGCCAGCCACATAGTTAGAGATGGTGAAGCTTTCTTT. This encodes CASHIVRDGEAFF.

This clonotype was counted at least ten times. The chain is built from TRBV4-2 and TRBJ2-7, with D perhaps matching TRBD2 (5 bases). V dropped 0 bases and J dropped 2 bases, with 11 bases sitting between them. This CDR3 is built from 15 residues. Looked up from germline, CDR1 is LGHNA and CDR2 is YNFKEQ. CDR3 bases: TGTGCCAGCAGCCAAGATCGGGGTCTAACCTACGAGCAGTACTTC. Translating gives CASSQDRGLTYEQYF.

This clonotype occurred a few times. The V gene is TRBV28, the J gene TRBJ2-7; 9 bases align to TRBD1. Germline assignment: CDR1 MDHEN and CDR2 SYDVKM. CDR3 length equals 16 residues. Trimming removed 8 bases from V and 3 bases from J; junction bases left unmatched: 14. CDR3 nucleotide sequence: TGTGCCAGCGGGTCAACAGGGGGCCAAGTTAACTACGAGCAGTACGTC. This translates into CASGSTGGQVNYEQYV.

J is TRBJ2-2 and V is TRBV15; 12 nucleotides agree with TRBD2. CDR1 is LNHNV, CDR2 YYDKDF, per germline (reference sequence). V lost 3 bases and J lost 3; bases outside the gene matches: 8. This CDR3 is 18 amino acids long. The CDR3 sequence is CATSREEGLAGYTGELFF. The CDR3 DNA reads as TGTGCCACCAGCAGGGAGGAGGGACTAGCGGGTTACACCGGGGAGCTGTTTTTT. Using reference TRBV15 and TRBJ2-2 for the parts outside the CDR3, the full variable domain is DAMVIQNPRYQVTQFGKPVTLSCSQTLNHNVMYWYQQKSSQAPKLLFHYYDKDFNNEADTPDNFQSRRPNTSFCFLDIRSPGLGDTAMYLCATSREEGLAGYTGELFFGEGSRLTVL.

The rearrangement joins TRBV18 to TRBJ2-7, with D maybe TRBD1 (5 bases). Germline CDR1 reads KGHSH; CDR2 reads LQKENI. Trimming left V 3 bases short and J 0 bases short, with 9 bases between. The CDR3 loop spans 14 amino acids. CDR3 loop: CASSPRQRSYEQYF. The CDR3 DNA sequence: TGTGCCAGCTCACCCAGACAGCGCTCCTACGAGCAGTACTTC.

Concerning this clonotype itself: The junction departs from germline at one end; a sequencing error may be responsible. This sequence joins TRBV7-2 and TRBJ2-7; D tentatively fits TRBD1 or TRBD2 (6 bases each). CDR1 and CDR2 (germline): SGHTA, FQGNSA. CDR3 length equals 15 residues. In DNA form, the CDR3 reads TGTGCCAGCACCTTAGAAGGGGGGCACTCCTACGAGCAGTACTTC. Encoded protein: CASTLEGGHSYEQYF.

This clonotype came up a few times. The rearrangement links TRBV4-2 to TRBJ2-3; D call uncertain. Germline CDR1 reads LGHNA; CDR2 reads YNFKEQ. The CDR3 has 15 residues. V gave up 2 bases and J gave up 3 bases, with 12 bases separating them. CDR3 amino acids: CASSQMGLQTDTQYF. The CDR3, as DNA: TGTGCCAGCAGCCAAATGGGGTTGCAAACAGATACGCAGTATTTT.

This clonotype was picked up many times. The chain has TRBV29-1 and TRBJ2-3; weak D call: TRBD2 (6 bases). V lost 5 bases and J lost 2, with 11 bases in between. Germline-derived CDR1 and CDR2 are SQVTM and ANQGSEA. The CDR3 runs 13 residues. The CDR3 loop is CSVRGGATDTQYF. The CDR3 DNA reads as TGCAGCGTTCGTGGCGGGGCCACAGATACGCAGTATTTT.

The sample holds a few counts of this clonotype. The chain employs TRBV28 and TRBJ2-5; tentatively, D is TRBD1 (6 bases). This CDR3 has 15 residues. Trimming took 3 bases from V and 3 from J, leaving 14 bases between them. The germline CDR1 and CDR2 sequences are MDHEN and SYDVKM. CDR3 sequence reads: CASSFGIGQKETQYF. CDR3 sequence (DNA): TGTGCCAGCAGTTTTGGGATCGGACAGAAAGAGACCCAGTACTTC.

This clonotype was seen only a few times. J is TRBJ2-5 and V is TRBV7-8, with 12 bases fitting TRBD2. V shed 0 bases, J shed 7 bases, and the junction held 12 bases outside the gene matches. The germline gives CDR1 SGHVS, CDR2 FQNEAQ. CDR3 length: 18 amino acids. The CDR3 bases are TGTGCCAGCAGCTTAGCGCTTTCTGGACTAGCGGGGCACGCGACCCAGTACTTC. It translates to CASSLALSGLAGHATQYF. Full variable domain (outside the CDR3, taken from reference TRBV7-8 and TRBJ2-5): GAGVSQSPRYKVAKRGQDVALRCDPISGHVSLFWYQQALGQGPEFLTYFQNEAQLDKSGLPSDRFFAERPEGSVSTLKIQRTQQEDSAVYLCASSLALSGLAGHATQYFGPGTRLLVL.

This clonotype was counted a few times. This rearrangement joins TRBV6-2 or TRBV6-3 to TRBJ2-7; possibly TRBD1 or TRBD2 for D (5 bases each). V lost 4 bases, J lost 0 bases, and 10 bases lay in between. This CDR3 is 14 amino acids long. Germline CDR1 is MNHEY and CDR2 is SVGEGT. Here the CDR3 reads CASSWGTISYEQYF. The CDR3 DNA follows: TGTGCCAGCAGTTGGGGGACGATCTCCTACGAGCAGTACTTC.

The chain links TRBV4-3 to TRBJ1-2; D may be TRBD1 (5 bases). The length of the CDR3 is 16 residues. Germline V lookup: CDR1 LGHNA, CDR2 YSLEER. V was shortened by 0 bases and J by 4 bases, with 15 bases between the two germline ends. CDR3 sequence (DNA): TGCGCCAGCAGCCAAGATTATCCGGATAGGGGCTATGGCTACACCTTC. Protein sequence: CASSQDYPDRGYGYTF.

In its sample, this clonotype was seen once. This CDR3 reads CASSDLPGGTDTQYF. DNA for the CDR3: TGTGCCAGCAGTGATCTTCCAGGGGGGACAGATACGCAGTATTTT. The rearrangement uses TRBV6-4 and TRBJ2-3, with TRBD1 as a possible D gene (7 bases). Germline V gene data show CDR1 as MRHNA and CDR2 as SNTAGT. Trimming stripped 3 bases from V and 3 bases from J, with 13 bases between. The CDR3 has 15 amino acids.

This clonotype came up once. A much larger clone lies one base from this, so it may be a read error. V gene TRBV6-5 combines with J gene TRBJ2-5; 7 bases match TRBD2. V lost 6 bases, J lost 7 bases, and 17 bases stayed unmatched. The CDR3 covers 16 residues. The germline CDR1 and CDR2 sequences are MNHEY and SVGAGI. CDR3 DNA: TGTGCCAGCAGCGCTATCTATAGAGCGGGGATGGTGACCCAGTACTTC. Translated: CASSAIYRAGMVTQYF.

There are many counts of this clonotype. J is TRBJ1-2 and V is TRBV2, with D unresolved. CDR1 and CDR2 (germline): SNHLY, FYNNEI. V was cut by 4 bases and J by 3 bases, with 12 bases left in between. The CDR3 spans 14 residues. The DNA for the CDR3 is TGTGCCAGCAGTGGGCCTGGAGAGGACTATGGCTACACCTTC. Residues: CASSGPGEDYGYTF. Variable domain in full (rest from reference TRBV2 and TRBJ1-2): EPEVTQTPSHQVTQMGQEVILRCVPISNHLYFYWYRQILGQKVEFLVSFYNNEISEKSEIFDDQFSVERPDGSNFTLKIRSTKLEDSAMYFCASSGPGEDYGYTFGSGTRLTVV.

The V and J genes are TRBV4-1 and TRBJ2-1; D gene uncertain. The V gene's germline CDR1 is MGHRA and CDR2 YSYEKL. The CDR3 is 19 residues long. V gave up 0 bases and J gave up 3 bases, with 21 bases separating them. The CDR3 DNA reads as TGCGCCAGCAGCCAAGATCAGGTCCCCGCAAGGGTTGTCTACAATGAGCAGTTCTTC. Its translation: CASSQDQVPARVVYNEQFF.